The 16 T cell receptor beta chains presented below share a single source sample, sequenced in a study of CD8 T cell repertoires and HIV-1 epitope variants. Clones were sequenced by immunoSEQ multiplex PCR, and TCRdb holds only the in-frame ones, with some missing. The profile shows about 95,000 clones, roughly four fifths of them singletons. The sample was uncultured baseline CD8+ T cells from peripheral blood mononuclear cells (PBMCs). The source is a male donor with HIV.

The V and J genes are TRBV6-5 and TRBJ1-2, with 9 bases aligning to TRBD1. With 5 bases clipped from V and 8 bases from J, the junction kept 12 bases outside the gene matches. Germline values: CDR1 MNHEY, CDR2 SVGAGI. The CDR3 spans 15 residues. This CDR3 is CASSPLTQGAGGYTF. CDR3 coding DNA: TGTGCCAGCAGTCCCCTTACACAGGGGGCGGGGGGCTACACCTTC.

This clone was counted between two and nine times. The chain is built from TRBV25-1 and TRBJ1-1; 8 bases match TRBD1. V shed 6 bases and J 1 base; nucleotides not matched to a gene: 4. Germline lookup yields CDR1 MGHDK and CDR2 SYGVNS. This CDR3 has 14 amino acids. CDR3 sequence reads: CASRRQGANTEAFF. The CDR3 nucleotides are TGTGCCAGCAGGCGGCAGGGGGCGAACACTGAAGCTTTCTTT.

This clone is a singleton in its sample. This rearrangement joins TRBV5-4 to TRBJ1-1, with D possibly being TRBD1 (6 bases). The CDR3 totals 12 residues. Trimming removed 0 bases at V and 7 bases at J, with 7 bases between. Looked up from germline, CDR1 is SGHNT and CDR2 is YYREEE (reference sequence). The CDR3 region has the DNA TGTGCCAGCAGCTTGGCCAGGGGTGAAGCTTTCTTT. Its protein is CASSLARGEAFF.

The chain employs TRBV6-8 and TRBJ2-1; D possibly matches TRBD1 or TRBD2 (6 bases each). The germline V gene encodes CDR1 MNHGY and CDR2 SAAAGT. Trimming took 5 bases from V and 9 from J, leaving 8 bases between them. CDR3 length: 11 amino acids. CDR3 sequence reads: CASSEGGEQFF. CDR3 in DNA: TGTGCCAGCAGTGAGGGGGGTGAGCAGTTCTTC.

This clone was counted a single time. The V call is TRBV27, the J call TRBJ2-3; TRBD2 might be the D (6 bases). Trimming removed 2 bases at V and 2 bases at J, with 8 bases between. Germline CDR1 is MNHEY and CDR2 is SMNVEV (reference sequence). This CDR3 has 14 residues. The CDR3 region is CASSLGGVTDTQYF. CDR3 bases: TGTGCCAGCAGTTTAGGCGGGGTCACAGATACGCAGTATTTT.

The gene calls are TRBV19 and TRBJ1-6; TRBD1 aligns across 8 bases. CDR3 length equals 17 residues. After removal of 7 bases from V and 7 bases from J, the junction contained 15 bases not matched to a gene. Germline V gene data show CDR1 as LNHDA and CDR2 as SQIVND (reference sequence). The CDR3 here is CASTSGTGQTRNSPLHF. The CDR3 nucleotides read TGTGCCAGTACCTCTGGGACAGGCCAAACCCGAAATTCACCCCTCCACTTT.

This chain connects TRBV7-9 to TRBJ1-3; 7 bases match TRBD1. There are 13 residues in the CDR3. J lost 7 bases, V lost 8 bases, and 8 bases had no gene match. From germline, CDR1 is SEHNR and CDR2 FQNEAQ (reference sequence). The CDR3 loop reads CASQTGQVNTIYF. CDR3 in DNA: TGTGCCAGCCAGACAGGGCAGGTCAACACCATATATTTT.

This chain joins TRBV4-2 and TRBJ2-2, with 8 bases that match TRBD1. Germline CDR1 and CDR2: LGHNA and YNFKEQ. The CDR3 is 17 amino acids. V trimming: 4 bases; J trimming: 6 bases; junction bases outside the gene matches: 13. The chain's CDR3 is CASSPDSRTGRPGELFF. DNA for the CDR3: TGTGCCAGCAGCCCAGATTCCCGGACAGGGAGACCCGGGGAGCTGTTTTTT.

The chain carries TRBV5-1 and TRBJ2-1, with 9 nucleotides matching TRBD2. After removal of 3 bases from V and 6 bases from J, the junction contained 7 bases not matched to a gene. The CDR3 length is 15 residues. Germline CDR1 is SGHRS and CDR2 is YFSETQ. CDR3 amino acids: CASSSLAGVTNEQFF. CDR3 in DNA: TGCGCCAGCAGCTCCTTAGCGGGGGTTACCAATGAGCAGTTCTTC.

This clone showed up just once. The V gene is TRBV16, the J gene TRBJ1-2; the match to TRBD1 covers 7 bases. Germline V gene lookup returns CDR1 KGHSY and CDR2 FQNENV. V lost 3 bases and J lost 5; bases outside the gene matches: 9. The CDR3 runs 15 residues. The CDR3 loop is CASSQGQSLFYGYTF. In DNA, the CDR3 is TGTGCCAGCAGCCAGGGACAGAGTCTTTTTTATGGCTACACCTTC.

This clone appeared a few times. The chain combines TRBV5-1 with TRBJ2-3; D remains unclear. The V and J ends lost 0 bases and 5 bases respectively, with 10 bases between them. CDR1 is SGHRS and CDR2 is YFSETQ in the germline V gene. The CDR3 loop spans 14 amino acids. The CDR3 sequence: CASSLELGRDTQYF. CDR3 bases: TGCGCCAGCAGCTTGGAACTGGGTAGAGATACGCAGTATTTT.

The gene calls are TRBV5-6 and TRBJ1-2; TRBD1 matches at 10 bases. CDR1 and CDR2 (germline): SGHDT, YYEEEE. CDR3 length equals 14 residues. V gave up 4 bases and J gave up 8 bases; unmatched junction bases: 8. CDR3 amino acids: CASSPDRGTLGYTF. CDR3 nucleotide sequence: TGTGCCAGCAGCCCGGACAGGGGGACTCTAGGCTACACCTTC.

This chain connects TRBV10-3 to TRBJ1-5; 11 bases match TRBD1. V lost 4 bases to trimming and J lost 7 bases; unmatched junction nucleotides: 12. The CDR3 spans 17 residues. The germline V gene encodes CDR1 ENHRY and CDR2 SYGVKD. The CDR3 DNA follows: TGTGCCATCAGTGGGAACACCGGGACAGGGGGAAGACAGCCCCAGCATTTT. Translation gives CAISGNTGTGGRQPQHF.

The rearrangement links TRBV25-1 to TRBJ2-1, with 12 bases lining up with TRBD2. After removal of 3 bases from V and 4 bases from J, the junction contained 7 bases not matched to a gene. The CDR3 runs 17 residues. Germline V gives CDR1 MGHDK, CDR2 SYGVNS. DNA of the CDR3: TGTGCCAGCAGTGACCCAACTAGCGGGAGGAGGTACAATGAGCAGTTCTTC. Protein sequence: CASSDPTSGRRYNEQFF.

This chain links TRBV10-1 with TRBJ1-6; maybe TRBD1 (6 bases). V was cut by 0 bases and J by 12 bases, with 18 bases left in between. Germline CDR1 reads WNHNN; CDR2 reads SYGVQD (reference sequence). The CDR3 runs 16 residues. CDR3 loop: CASSESCGRGARPLHF. DNA for the CDR3: TGCGCCAGCAGTGAGTCTTGTGGTCGGGGGGCCAGACCCCTCCACTTT.

The gene calls are TRBV19 and TRBJ2-6; D may be TRBD1 (6 bases). Per the germline V gene, CDR1 is LNHDA and CDR2 is SQIVND (reference sequence). V lost 0 bases and J lost 4, with 19 bases in between. CDR3 length equals 19 residues. The CDR3 coding sequence is TGTGCCAGTAGTATAGATCTGACAGGCGCTTGGTCGGGGGCCAACGTCCTGACTTTC. Amino acid sequence: CASSIDLTGAWSGANVLTF.